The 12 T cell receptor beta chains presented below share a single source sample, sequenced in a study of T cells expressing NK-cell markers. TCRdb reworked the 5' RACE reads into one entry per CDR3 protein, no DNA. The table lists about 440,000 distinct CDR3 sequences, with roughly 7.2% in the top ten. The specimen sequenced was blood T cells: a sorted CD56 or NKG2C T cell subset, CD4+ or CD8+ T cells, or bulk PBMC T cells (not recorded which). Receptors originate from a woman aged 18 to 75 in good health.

The CDR3 region is CASSYSTLADTQYF. This chain links TRBV6-5 with TRBJ2-3. This CDR3 has 14 residues. The germline V gene encodes CDR1 MNHEY and CDR2 SVGAGI.

The CDR3 here is CASSHQGSSSIFDGYTF. The rearrangement joins TRBV28 to TRBJ1-2; as DNA is missing, the TRBD1 call by TCRdb cannot be tested. The length of the CDR3 is 17 residues. Germline V lookup: CDR1 MDHEN, CDR2 SYDVKM.

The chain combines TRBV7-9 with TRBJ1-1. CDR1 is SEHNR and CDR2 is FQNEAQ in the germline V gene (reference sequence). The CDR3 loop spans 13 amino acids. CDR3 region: CASSLWPVTEAFF.

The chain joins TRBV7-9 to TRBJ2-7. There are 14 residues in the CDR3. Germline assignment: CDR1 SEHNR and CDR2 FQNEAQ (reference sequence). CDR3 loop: CASSVGGSSYEQYF. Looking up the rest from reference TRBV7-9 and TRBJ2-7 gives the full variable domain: DTGVSQNPRHKITKRGQNVTFRCDPISEHNRLYWYRQTLGQGPEFLTYFQNEAQLEKSRLLSDRFSAERPKGSFSTLEIQRTEQGDSAMYLCASSVGGSSYEQYFGPGTRLTVT.

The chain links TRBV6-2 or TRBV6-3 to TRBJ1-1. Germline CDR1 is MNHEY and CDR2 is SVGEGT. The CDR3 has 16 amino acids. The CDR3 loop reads CASSYLGGVGYTEAFF.

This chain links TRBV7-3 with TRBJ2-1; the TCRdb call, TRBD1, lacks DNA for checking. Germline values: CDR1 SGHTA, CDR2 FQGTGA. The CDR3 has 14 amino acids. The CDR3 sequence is CASSIRGPGAEQFF.

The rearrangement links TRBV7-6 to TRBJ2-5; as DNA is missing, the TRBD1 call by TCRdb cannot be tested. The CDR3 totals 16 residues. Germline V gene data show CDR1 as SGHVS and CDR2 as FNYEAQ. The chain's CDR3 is CASSLTGQTVQETQYF.

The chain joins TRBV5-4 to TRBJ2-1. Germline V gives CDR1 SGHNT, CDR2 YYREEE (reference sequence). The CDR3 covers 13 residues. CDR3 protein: CASSFTWANEQFF.

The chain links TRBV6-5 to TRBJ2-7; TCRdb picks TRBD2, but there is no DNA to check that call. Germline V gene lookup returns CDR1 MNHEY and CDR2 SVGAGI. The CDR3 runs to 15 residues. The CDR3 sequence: CASSSPLAGSYEQYF.

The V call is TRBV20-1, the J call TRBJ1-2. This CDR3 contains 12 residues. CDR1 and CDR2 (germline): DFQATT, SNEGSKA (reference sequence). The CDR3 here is CSAKTSTYGYTF.

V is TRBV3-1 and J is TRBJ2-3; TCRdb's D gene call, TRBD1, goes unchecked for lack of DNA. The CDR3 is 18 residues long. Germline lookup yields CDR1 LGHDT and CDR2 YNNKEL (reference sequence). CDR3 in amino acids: CASSQEDHMDSSTDTQYF.

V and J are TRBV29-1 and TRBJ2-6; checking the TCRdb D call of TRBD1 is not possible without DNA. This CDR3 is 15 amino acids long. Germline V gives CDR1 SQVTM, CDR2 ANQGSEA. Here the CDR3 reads CSVEQGALGANVLTF.